Shown below are 5 T cell receptor beta chains from a single sample sequenced in a study of blood T cell repertoires in COVID-19. The assay was immunoSEQ multiplex PCR, and TCRdb's table has in-frame clones only and misses some. In the table there are around 80,000 clones, roughly four fifths of which are singletons. Sequences were obtained from peripheral blood. The receptor source for this set is a woman aged 80 or older with active or convalescent COVID-19.

This clone came up a few times. This chain connects TRBV5-4 to TRBJ2-7; no firm D call. Germline-derived CDR1 and CDR2 are SGHNT and YYREEE (reference sequence). This CDR3 is built from 15 residues. Between the trimmed V and J ends, which lost 1 base and 0 bases, there was a span of 11 bases. The CDR3 DNA sequence: TGTGCCAGCAGCTTGTTGGGCCAAAGCTCCTACGAGCAGTACTTC. It translates to CASSLLGQSSYEQYF. The full variable domain, completed using reference TRBV5-4 and TRBJ2-7, is ETGVTQSPTHLIKTRGQQVTLRCSSQSGHNTVSWYQQALGQGPQFIFQYYREEENGRGNFPPRFSGLQFPNYSSELNVNALELDDSALYLCASSLLGQSSYEQYFGPGTRLTVT.

This clone was picked up a small number of times. This chain uses TRBV19 with TRBJ2-7; D is unclear. The CDR3 has 14 residues. V lost 4 bases and J lost 2, with 12 bases in between. Looked up from germline, CDR1 is LNHDA and CDR2 is SQIVND (reference sequence). CDR3 DNA sequence: TGTGCCAGTAGTAGGCTGGGCATCCCCTACGAGCAGTACTTC. Translation gives CASSRLGIPYEQYF.

The chain employs TRBV2 and TRBJ2-7; 10 bases fit TRBD1. Germline-derived CDR1 and CDR2 are SNHLY and FYNNEI. This CDR3 is 13 amino acids long. The J segment lost 6 bases and the V segment lost 7 bases, leaving 6 bases of the junction unmatched. As DNA, the CDR3 is TGTGCCAGCATCCGGGACAGGGGACCCGAGCAGTACTTC. Its protein is CASIRDRGPEQYF.

V is TRBV5-1 and J is TRBJ1-6; the match to TRBD1 covers 7 bases. Per the germline V gene, CDR1 is SGHRS and CDR2 is YFSETQ. The length of the CDR3 is 17 residues. After removal of 4 bases from V and 2 bases from J, the junction contained 9 bases not matched to a gene. CDR3 protein: CASSRDRVLAYNSPLHF. CDR3 sequence (DNA): TGCGCCAGCAGCCGAGACAGGGTGCTGGCCTATAATTCACCCCTCCACTTT.

The J gene is TRBJ2-1, the V gene TRBV2; maybe TRBD2 (7 bases). The V and J ends lost 10 bases and 6 bases respectively, with 13 bases between them. Looked up from germline, CDR1 is SNHLY and CDR2 is FYNNEI. This CDR3 is 12 amino acids long. CDR3 sequence reads: CAISRGGNEQFF. The CDR3 region has the DNA TGTGCCATCTCGAGGGGGGGCAATGAGCAGTTCTTC.